These 14 T cell receptor beta chains share one sample of origin, sequenced in a study of beta chain features in type 1 diabetes. The entirety of the isolated RNA underwent reverse transcription, so expressed TCRB transcripts were sequenced. The data were produced by immunoSEQ multiplex PCR, yet TCRdb's version contains in-frame clones alone and is incomplete. The table has 600,000 to 650,000 clones, around 15% seen once; the top ten hold around 0.1%. The specimen sequenced was naive CD4+ T cells from blood. Receptors originate from a man aged 18-30 years in good health.

CDR3 coding DNA: TGTGCCAGCAGCGTGGAGGCGTGGGGGGGTAATGAGCAGTTCTTC. Translating gives CASSVEAWGGNEQFF. V and J are TRBV5-4 and TRBJ2-1, with 7 nucleotides matching TRBD2. Germline-derived CDR1 and CDR2 are SGHNT and YYREEE (reference sequence). This CDR3 is 15 amino acids long. The V segment lost 4 bases and the J segment 7 bases; nucleotides outside the gene matches: 11.

The chain employs TRBV4-3 and TRBJ1-1, with D uncertain. The CDR3 contains 14 residues. The V gene's germline CDR1 is LGHNA and CDR2 YSLEER. V dropped 2 bases and J dropped 2 bases, with 9 bases sitting between them. The CDR3 loop is CASSQRGINTEAFF. In DNA, the CDR3 is TGCGCCAGCAGCCAACGGGGAATTAACACTGAAGCTTTCTTT.

J is TRBJ2-6 and V is TRBV18, with 8 nucleotides matching TRBD1. Germline V lookup: CDR1 KGHSH, CDR2 LQKENI. Trimming took 3 bases from V and 1 from J; bases not matched to a gene: 5. There are 17 residues in the CDR3. As DNA, the CDR3 is TGTGCCAGCTCACCGGTAGGACAGGGTTCTGGGGCCAACGTCCTGACTTTC. Encoded protein: CASSPVGQGSGANVLTF.

This clone has a handful of counts. The CDR3 reads CASGGEPGYEQYF. The DNA for the CDR3 is TGTGCCAGCGGGGGCGAGCCTGGGTACGAGCAGTACTTC. The chain uses TRBV6-6 and TRBJ2-7, with a possible D match to TRBD1 (6 bases). CDR1 is MNHNY and CDR2 is SVGAGI in the germline V gene (reference sequence). The CDR3 is made up of 13 amino acids. V was shortened by 8 bases and J by 4 bases, with 15 bases between the two germline ends.

The chain links TRBV4-3 to TRBJ2-7, with 15 bases lining up with TRBD2. CDR1 and CDR2 from the germline V gene are LGHNA and YSLEER. The CDR3 extends over 16 amino acids. J gave up 2 bases and V 3 bases, and 2 bases lay outside the gene matches. CDR3 DNA: TGCGCCAGCAGCCAGGGACTAGCGGGGGGTACCTACGAGCAGTACTTC. Its protein product is CASSQGLAGGTYEQYF.

In its sample, this clone was seen a few times. This chain links TRBV5-4 with TRBJ2-5; possible D gene TRBD1, 5 bases. The CDR3 length is 14 residues. V was pared by 2 bases and J by 3 bases, with 11 bases between. Germline V gene data show CDR1 as SGHNT and CDR2 as YYREEE (reference sequence). In nucleotides, the CDR3 is TGTGCCAGCAGCTTTGGGGCAGGAAAAGAGACCCAGTACTTC. It translates to CASSFGAGKETQYF.

This clone was observed at least ten times. The V call is TRBV23-1, the J call TRBJ2-5; D is uncertain. TRBV23-1 is filed as an ORF, its function uncertain. The CDR3 sequence is 14 residues long. V was clipped by 1 base and J by 3 bases, with 9 bases between them. CDR3: CASSQLKWKETQYF. CDR3 bases: TGCGCCAGCAGTCAATTGAAGTGGAAAGAGACCCAGTACTTC.

The rearrangement joins TRBV7-9 to TRBJ2-6; TRBD1 is a possible D gene (6 bases). The CDR3 runs to 17 residues. Germline-derived CDR1 and CDR2 are SEHNR and FQNEAQ (reference sequence). Trimming shortened V by 7 bases and J by 0 bases, and 16 bases separated the two germline ends. CDR3 sequence: CASIPGQTFSGANVLTF. The CDR3 nucleotides read TGTGCCAGCATCCCTGGACAGACCTTCTCTGGGGCCAACGTCCTGACTTTC.

The CDR3, as DNA: TGCGCCAGCAGCCCCGGGATTTACAACACTGAAGCTTTCTTT. Amino acid sequence: CASSPGIYNTEAFF. The chain employs TRBV4-1 and TRBJ1-1; D is undetermined. Trimming stripped 4 bases from V and 2 bases from J, with 11 bases between. The germline V gene encodes CDR1 MGHRA and CDR2 YSYEKL. The CDR3 sequence is 14 residues long.

The chain uses TRBV4-1 and TRBJ1-3; 11 bases map to TRBD1. Germline CDR1 MGHRA, CDR2 YSYEKL. The CDR3 is made up of 18 amino acids. Unmatched junction bases numbered 7, after V lost 0 bases and J lost 3 bases. CDR3 nucleotides: TGCGCCAGCAGCCAAGAACGGACAGGGGGCTTTCATGGAAACACCATATATTTT. Residues: CASSQERTGGFHGNTIYF.

There are a few counts of this clone. The chain carries TRBV9 and TRBJ1-1, with D unclear. V lost 0 bases and J lost 11, with 11 bases in between. The CDR3 is made up of 12 amino acids. Germline lookup yields CDR1 SGDLS and CDR2 YYNGEE. In DNA, the CDR3 is TGTGCCAGCAGCGTAGAACCCTTCGGGGCTTTCTTT. Protein sequence: CASSVEPFGAFF. The whole variable domain, filled in from reference TRBV9 and TRBJ1-1, reads DSGVTQTPKHLITATGQRVTLRCSPRSGDLSVYWYQQSLDQGLQFLIQYYNGEERAKGNILERFSAQQFPDLHSELNLSSLELGDSALYFCASSVEPFGAFFGQGTRLTVV.

J is TRBJ1-6 and V is TRBV7-9; D is unclear. Germline CDR1 SEHNR, CDR2 FQNEAQ (reference sequence). The CDR3 has 12 residues. Trimming took 7 bases from V and 6 from J, leaving 7 bases between them. The DNA for the CDR3 is TGTGCCAGCAACGAGGCTAATTCACCCCTCCACTTT. Its protein product is CASNEANSPLHF.

The CDR3 sequence: CATSRDRQAEKLFF. CDR3 nucleotides: TGTGCCACCAGCAGAGATAGACAGGCCGAAAAACTGTTTTTT. The chain uses TRBV15 and TRBJ1-4, with D perhaps matching TRBD1 (6 bases). V shed 0 bases and J shed 8 bases, with 10 bases lying between them. Germline V lookup: CDR1 LNHNV, CDR2 YYDKDF (reference sequence). This CDR3 contains 14 residues.

This clone was found a few times. This same CDR3 is encoded by further DNA sequences in the sample. This chain joins TRBV7-9 and TRBJ1-3, with no clear D. The germline V gene encodes CDR1 SEHNR and CDR2 FQNEAQ (reference sequence). Trimming left V 0 bases short and J 0 bases short, with 3 bases between. This CDR3 region has 14 residues. The CDR3 nucleotides read TGTGCCAGCAGCTTAGCGGGCTCTGGAAACACCATATATTTT. Its translation: CASSLAGSGNTIYF.